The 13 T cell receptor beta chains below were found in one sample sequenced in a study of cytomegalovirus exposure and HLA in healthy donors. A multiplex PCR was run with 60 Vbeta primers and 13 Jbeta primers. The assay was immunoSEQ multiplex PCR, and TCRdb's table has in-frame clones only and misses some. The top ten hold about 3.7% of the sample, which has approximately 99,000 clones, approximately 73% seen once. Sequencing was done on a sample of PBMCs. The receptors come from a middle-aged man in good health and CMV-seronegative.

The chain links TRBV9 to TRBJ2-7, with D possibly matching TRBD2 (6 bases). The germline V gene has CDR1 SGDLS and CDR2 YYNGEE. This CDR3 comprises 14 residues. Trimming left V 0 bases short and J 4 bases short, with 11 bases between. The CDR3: CASSVGAGWYEQYF. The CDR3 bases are TGTGCCAGCAGCGTAGGCGCGGGGTGGTACGAGCAGTACTTC.

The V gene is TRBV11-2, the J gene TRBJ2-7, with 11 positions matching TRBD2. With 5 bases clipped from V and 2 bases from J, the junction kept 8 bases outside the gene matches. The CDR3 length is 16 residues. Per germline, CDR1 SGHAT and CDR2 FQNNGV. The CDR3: CASSHTSGGRTYEQYF. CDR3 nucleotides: TGTGCCAGCAGCCATACTAGCGGGGGAAGAACCTACGAGCAGTACTTC.

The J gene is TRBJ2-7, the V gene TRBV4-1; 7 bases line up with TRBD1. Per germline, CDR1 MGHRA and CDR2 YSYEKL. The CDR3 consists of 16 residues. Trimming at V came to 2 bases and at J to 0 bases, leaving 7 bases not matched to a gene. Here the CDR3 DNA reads TGCGCCAGCAGCCAACTAGGGACAGAAGCCTCCTACGAGCAGTACTTC. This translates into CASSQLGTEASYEQYF.

The CDR3 loop is CASSLVENSRNSPLHF. The CDR3 DNA sequence: TGTGCCAGCAGCTTGGTGGAGAATAGTCGGAATTCACCCCTCCACTTT. The V gene is TRBV5-4, the J gene TRBJ1-6; the D is unclear. The CDR3 has 16 amino acids. The germline gives CDR1 SGHNT, CDR2 YYREEE (reference sequence). The V end was cut by 0 bases, the J end by 7 bases, with 14 bases between.

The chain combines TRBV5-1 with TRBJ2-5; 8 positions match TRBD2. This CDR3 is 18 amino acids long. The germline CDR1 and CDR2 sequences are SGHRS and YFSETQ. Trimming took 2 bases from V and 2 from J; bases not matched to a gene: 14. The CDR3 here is CASSLMGASGGGQETQYF. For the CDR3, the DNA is TGCGCCAGCAGCTTAATGGGGGCCAGCGGGGGAGGGCAAGAGACCCAGTACTTC.

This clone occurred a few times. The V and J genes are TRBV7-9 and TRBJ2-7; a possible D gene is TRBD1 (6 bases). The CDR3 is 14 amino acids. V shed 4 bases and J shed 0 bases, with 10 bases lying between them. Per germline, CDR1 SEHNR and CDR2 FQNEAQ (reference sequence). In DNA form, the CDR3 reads TGTGCCAGCAGCTCCCGGGACACCTCCTACGAGCAGTACTTC. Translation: CASSSRDTSYEQYF. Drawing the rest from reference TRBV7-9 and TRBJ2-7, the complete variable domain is DTGVSQNPRHKITKRGQNVTFRCDPISEHNRLYWYRQTLGQGPEFLTYFQNEAQLEKSRLLSDRFSAERPKGSFSTLEIQRTEQGDSAMYLCASSSRDTSYEQYFGPGTRLTVT.

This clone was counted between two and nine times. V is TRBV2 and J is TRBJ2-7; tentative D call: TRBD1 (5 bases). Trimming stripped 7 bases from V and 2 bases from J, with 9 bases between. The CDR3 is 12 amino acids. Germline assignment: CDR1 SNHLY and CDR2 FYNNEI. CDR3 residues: CASTQQAYEQYF. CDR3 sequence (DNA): TGTGCCAGCACCCAACAGGCCTACGAGCAGTACTTC.

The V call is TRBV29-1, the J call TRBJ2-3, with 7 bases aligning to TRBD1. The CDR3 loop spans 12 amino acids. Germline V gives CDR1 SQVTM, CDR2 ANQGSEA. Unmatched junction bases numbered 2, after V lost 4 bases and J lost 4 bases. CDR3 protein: CSVVTGADTQYF. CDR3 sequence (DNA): TGCAGCGTTGTAACAGGGGCAGATACGCAGTATTTT.

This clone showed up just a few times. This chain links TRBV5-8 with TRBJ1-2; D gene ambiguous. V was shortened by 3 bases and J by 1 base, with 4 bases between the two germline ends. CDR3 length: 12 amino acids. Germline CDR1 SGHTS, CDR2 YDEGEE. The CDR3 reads CASSSGNYGYTF. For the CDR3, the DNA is TGTGCCAGCAGCTCCGGTAACTATGGCTACACCTTC.

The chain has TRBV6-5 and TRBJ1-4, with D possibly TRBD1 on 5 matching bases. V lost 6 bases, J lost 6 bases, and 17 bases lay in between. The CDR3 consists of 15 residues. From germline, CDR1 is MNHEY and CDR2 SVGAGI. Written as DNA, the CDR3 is TGTGCCAGCAGCTACCTTAGGGGAAAGGATGAAAAACTGTTTTTT. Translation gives CASSYLRGKDEKLFF.

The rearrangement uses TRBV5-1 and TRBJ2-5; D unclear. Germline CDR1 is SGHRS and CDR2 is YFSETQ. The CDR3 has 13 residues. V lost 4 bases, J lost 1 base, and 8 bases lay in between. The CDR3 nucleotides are TGCGCCAGCAGCCAAACACCCCAAGAGACCCAGTACTTC. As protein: CASSQTPQETQYF.

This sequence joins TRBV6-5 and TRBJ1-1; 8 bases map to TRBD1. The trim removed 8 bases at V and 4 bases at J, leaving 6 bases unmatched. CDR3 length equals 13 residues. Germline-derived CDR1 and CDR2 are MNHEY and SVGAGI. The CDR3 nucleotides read TGTGCCAGCCTTACAGGGGGGGCCACTGAAGCTTTCTTT. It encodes CASLTGGATEAFF.

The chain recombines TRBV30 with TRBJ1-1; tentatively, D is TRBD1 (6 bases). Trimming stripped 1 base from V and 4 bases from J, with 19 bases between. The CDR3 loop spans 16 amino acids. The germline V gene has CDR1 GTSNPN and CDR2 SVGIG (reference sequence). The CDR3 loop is CAWSDVRRGGSTEAFF. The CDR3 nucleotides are TGTGCCTGGAGTGATGTTAGGAGGGGGGGAAGCACTGAAGCTTTCTTT. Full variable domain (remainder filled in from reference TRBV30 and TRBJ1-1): SQTIHQWPATLVQPVGSPLSLECTVEGTSNPNLYWYRQAAGRGLQLLFYSVGIGQISSEVPQNLSASRPQDRQFILSSKKLLLSDSGFYLCAWSDVRRGGSTEAFFGQGTRLTVV.